This T cell receptor (beta chain) was observed in a study of blood T cell repertoires in COVID-19. Study in general: There were acute and convalescent COVID-19 samples, and they came from the United States, Italy and Spain. In each case, the material was cDNA or gDNA derived from T cells, B-cell-depleted T cells, or PBMCs.

In the study's own analysis: Estimates of nucleated cell counts were drawn from the amplification of reference gene primers. Only in-frame clones appear in the TCRdb table, and some are missing; sequencing was by immunoSEQ multiplex PCR. That table is the source of V, J and clone size, and D and trimming were worked out from the DNA. Among over 120,000 clones, approximately 88% were seen once, and the ten largest hold nearly 0.95%. This CDR3 region has 13 residues. V was cut by 7 bases and J by 5 bases, with 15 bases left in between. The sample consisted of peripheral blood. The J gene is TRBJ2-7, the V gene TRBV12-3 or TRBV12-4, with D possibly matching TRBD2 (7 bases). This TCR was sampled from a woman in her 50s with acute or convalescent COVID-19. The CDR3 nucleotides are TGTGCCAGCACTCAACGAGGGGGGGACGAGCAGTACTTC. Its translation: CASTQRGGDEQYF.